The clone carrying this T cell receptor (beta chain) was recorded at least ten times. The data are from a study of regulatory T cells in long-lasting Graves disease. V lost 6 bases, J lost 1 base, and 6 bases lay in between. The CDR3 contains 12 residues. Germline V gives CDR1 MNHEY, CDR2 SMNVEV (reference sequence). Time point noted: newly diagnosed GD, antithyroid drugs for less than 3 months. PBMC RNA served as the TCR library source. Arm-PCR of CDR3 regions and iRepertoire HTBI primers were the basis on which TCR beta libraries were built. TCRdb re-analysed the multiplex PCR reads in MiXCR, keeping a single row per CDR3 protein. The repertoire holds around 250,000 distinct CDR3 sequences, with more than 15% as singletons. The same sample was also used in a study of T cells in Graves' hyperthyroidism and ophthalmopathy.

The genes are TRBV27 and TRBJ1-2, with TRBD1 as a possible D gene (5 bases). This receptor was taken from a woman aged 25 to 39 with Graves disease. The sequencing used peripheral blood mononuclear cells (PBMCs), collected at new diagnosis, from a patient treated with antithyroid drugs. The CDR3 is CASRRGNYGYTF. In nucleotides, the CDR3 is TGTGCCAGCAGAAGGGGTAACTATGGCTACACCTTC.